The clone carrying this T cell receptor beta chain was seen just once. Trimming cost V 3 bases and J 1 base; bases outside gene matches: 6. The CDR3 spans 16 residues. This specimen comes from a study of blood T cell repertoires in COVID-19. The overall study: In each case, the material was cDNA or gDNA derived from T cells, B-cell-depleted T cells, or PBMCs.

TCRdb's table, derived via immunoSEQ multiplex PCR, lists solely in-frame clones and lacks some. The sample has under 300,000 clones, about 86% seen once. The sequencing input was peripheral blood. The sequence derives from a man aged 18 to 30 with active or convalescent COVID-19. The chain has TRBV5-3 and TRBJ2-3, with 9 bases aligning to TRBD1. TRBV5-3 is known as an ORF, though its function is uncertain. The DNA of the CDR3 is TGTGCCAGAAGCTCGGACCGGGACAGGGGCACAGATACGCAGTATTTT. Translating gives CARSSDRDRGTDTQYF.